The clone carrying this T cell receptor (beta chain) has just a few counts. Sequence at one end of the junction differs from germline and may be a read error. The length of the CDR3 is 11 residues. Per germline, CDR1 DFQATT and CDR2 SNEGSKA (reference sequence). This sample stems from a study of technical replicates of blood from several donors. Assay: immunoSEQ multiplex PCR; the TCRdb copy retains only in-frame clones and omits some. The sample comprises around 85,000 clones, just under 95% of which are singletons, and 0.2% to 0.3% rests with the top ten. The source of this sequence is a human donor in good health. Material for sequencing was T cells isolated from PBMCs. The J gene is TRBJ1-2, the V gene TRBV20-1; D ambiguous. Here the CDR3 reads CSARGTGIRVF. CDR3 sequence (DNA): TGCAGTGCTAGAGGAACCGGGATCAGAGTCTTC.